This T cell receptor beta chain derives from a study of blood T cell repertoires in COVID-19 (dated by TCRdb to 2020 to 2022). At the level of the whole study: Collaborator samples came from the United States, Italy and Spain and covered acute and convalescent phases of COVID-19. The material from the prospective study consisted of cDNA or gDNA derived from T cells, B-cell-depleted T cells, or PBMCs. The dataset comprised deeply sampled blood TCRbeta repertoires from subjects exposed to, actively infected with, or recovered from COVID-19. The repertoires were released in a freely available public database meant as a resource for research on the immune response to SARS-CoV-2. The samples were drawn from two sources: the first 160 participants of the ongoing ImmuneRACE study, and approximately 1,300 subjects contributed by 6 global collaborators. A de-identified subject ID, COVID-19 status, age in years and sex were almost always included in the sample metadata. Where available, HLA class I and class II types were obtained from metadata supplied by the sample provider rather than from assay-based typing. On the study overall, not on this receptor specifically: The amount of clinical and demographic metadata varied by source and participant and was provided uncurated.

V drops 3 bases and J drops 9 bases, leaving 13 bases in between. CDR1 and CDR2, looked up from the germline V gene, are SGHTS and YDEGEE. The CDR3 contains 13 residues, cysteine and phenylalanine counted. Of the read, only the CDR3 DNA is kept; its 39 bases are in frame from base 1. TCRbeta CDR3 regions were amplified from genomic DNA using the immunoSEQ Assay, a bias-controlled multiplex PCR. Concerning the study's data processing: The number of nucleated cells in each sample was estimated by amplification of reference gene primers within the assay. To quantify the absolute abundance of each unique TCRbeta CDR3 rearrangement, sequence reads were collapsed and filtered. For each sample, productive Simpson clonality was calculated as the square root of Simpson's diversity index over productive rearrangements. The table comes from immuneACCESS by way of TCRdb, which keeps in-frame sequences with V and J called. Part of the clones is missing from these tables; in studies checked, under half for an unresolved V gene and the rest for unknown reasons. D and trimming come from the DNA, and the V and J calls and clone size come from that table. Present in this sample are about 44,000 clones, about 88% of which were seen just once. Roughly two fifths of the sample is held by the ten biggest clonotypes.

Each collaborating institution followed its own protocols to collect whole blood in K2EDTA tubes. Collaborator samples were shipped for TCRbeta analysis as frozen whole blood, isolated PBMCs, or DNA extracted from either sample type. Regarding this clone: Its antigen has not been determined. No much larger clone exists at a distance of one base, and base qualities are not known.

The chain is assembled from TRBV5-8 and TRBJ2-1; 5 matching bases give a weak D call of TRBD2. The TCR sequence derives from a human donor in a cohort sampled during active COVID-19. Sequences were obtained from peripheral blood. The DNA sequence is as follows: TGTGCCAGCAGCTCGGACTGGGTAGGTGAGCAGTTCTTC. Translation gives CASSSDWVGEQFF. The entire variable domain, with the stretches around the CDR3 drawn from the reference TRBV5-8 and TRBJ2-1 proteins, is EAGVTQSPTHLIKTRGQQATLRCSPISGHTSVYWYQQALGLGLQFLLWYDEGEERNRGNFPPRFSGRQFPNYSSELNVNALELEDSALYLCASSSDWVGEQFFGPGTRLTVL.